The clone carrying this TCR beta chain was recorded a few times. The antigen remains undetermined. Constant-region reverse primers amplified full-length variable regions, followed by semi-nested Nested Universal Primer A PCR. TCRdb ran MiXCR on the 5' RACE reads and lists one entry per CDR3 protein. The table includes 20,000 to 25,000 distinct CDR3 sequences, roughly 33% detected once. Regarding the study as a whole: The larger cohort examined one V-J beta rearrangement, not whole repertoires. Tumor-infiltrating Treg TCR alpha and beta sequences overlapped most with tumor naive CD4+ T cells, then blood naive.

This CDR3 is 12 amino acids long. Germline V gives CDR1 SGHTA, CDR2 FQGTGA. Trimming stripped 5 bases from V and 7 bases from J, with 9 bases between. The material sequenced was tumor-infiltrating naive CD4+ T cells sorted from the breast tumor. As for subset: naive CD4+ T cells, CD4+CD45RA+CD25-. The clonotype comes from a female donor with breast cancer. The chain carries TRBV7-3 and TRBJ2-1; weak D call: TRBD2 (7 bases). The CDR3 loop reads CASSGRGNEQFF. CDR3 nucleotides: TGTGCCAGCAGCGGGAGGGGGAATGAGCAGTTCTTC.